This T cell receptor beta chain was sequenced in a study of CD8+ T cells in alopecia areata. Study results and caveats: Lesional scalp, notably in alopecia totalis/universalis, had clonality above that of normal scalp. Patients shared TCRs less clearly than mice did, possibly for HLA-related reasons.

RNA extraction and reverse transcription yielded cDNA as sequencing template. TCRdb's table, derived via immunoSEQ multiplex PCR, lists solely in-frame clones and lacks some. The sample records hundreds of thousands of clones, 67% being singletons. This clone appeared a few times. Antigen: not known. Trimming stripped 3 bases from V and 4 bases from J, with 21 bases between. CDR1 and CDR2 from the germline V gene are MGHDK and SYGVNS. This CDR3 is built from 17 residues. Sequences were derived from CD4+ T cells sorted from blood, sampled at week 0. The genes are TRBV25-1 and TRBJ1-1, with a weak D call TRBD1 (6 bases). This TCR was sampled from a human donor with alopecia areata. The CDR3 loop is CASSDSLRTARGTEAFF. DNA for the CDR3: TGTGCCAGCAGTGACTCCTTGAGGACAGCGCGGGGCACTGAAGCTTTCTTT.